This T cell receptor (beta chain) was captured in a study of OX40 agonist ivuxolimab in advanced cancers. Study-level background: Anti-PD-1, anti-PD-L1 or anti-CTLA-4 therapy given earlier was allowed, and approximately 40% had some.

Only in-frame clones appear in the TCRdb table, and some are missing; sequencing was by immunoSEQ multiplex PCR. The sample lists tens of thousands of clones, about 88% occurring once. With V trimmed by 6 bases and J by 1 base, 4 bases remained unmatched. The CDR3 totals 14 residues. The germline V gene has CDR1 MDHEN and CDR2 SYDVKM. The rearrangement links TRBV28 to TRBJ2-7, with 9 bases aligning to TRBD1. The specimen comprised CD4+ or CD8+ T cells sorted from blood, sampled in a trial of the OX40 agonist ivuxolimab. This sequence originates from an adult with an advanced solid tumor such as melanoma, head and neck, liver or kidney cancer. CDR3 coding DNA: TGTGCCAGCAGGGGACAGGGAGTTTCCTACGAGCAGTACTTC. This encodes CASRGQGVSYEQYF.